The 26 T cell receptor beta chains presented below share a single source sample, sequenced in a study of T cell repertoires in cytomegalovirus infection. MiXCR was run by TCRdb on the reads, yielding one entry per CDR3 protein. The repertoire holds some 200,000 distinct CDR3 sequences, roughly 34% seen once, with 55% to 70% in the top ten. Their recognized antigens are unknown. Material: CD8+ T cells from cultured PBMCs, obtained from culture after CMV antigen stimulation. The receptors shown here come from a human donor in good health (CMV status not recorded). Some clones in this sample may be carry-over from other donors' samples.

This clonotype has a single count. This sequence joins TRBV6-5 and TRBJ1-1; D may be TRBD1 (6 bases). This CDR3 is built from 12 residues. Looked up from germline, CDR1 is MNHEY and CDR2 is SVGAGI. V dropped 6 bases and J dropped 6 bases, with 11 bases sitting between them. The CDR3 loop is CASSFGQSEAFF. The CDR3, as DNA: TGTGCCAGCAGCTTCGGACAGTCTGAAGCTTTCTTT.

The chain links TRBV19 to TRBJ1-1, with 9 bases lining up with TRBD1. V trimming: 9 bases; J trimming: 3 bases; junction bases outside the gene matches: 5. The CDR3 contains 13 residues. Germline lookup yields CDR1 LNHDA and CDR2 SQIVND (reference sequence). Written as DNA, the CDR3 is TGTGCCAGCAGGACAGGGGATTACACTGAAGCTTTCTTT. Its protein product is CASRTGDYTEAFF.

The genes are TRBV6-6 and TRBJ1-4; 9 bases are shared with TRBD1. J lost 8 bases, V lost 6 bases, and 7 bases had no gene match. This CDR3 contains 14 residues. Germline V gene sequence: CDR1 MNHNY, CDR2 SVGAGI (reference sequence). Written as DNA, the CDR3 is TGTGCCAGCAGAGCCGGGACAGGGACCGAAAAACTGTTTTTT. This sequence encodes CASRAGTGTEKLFF.

CDR3 sequence reads: CASSPDRVWWTNEKLFF. The DNA for the CDR3 is TGTGCCAGCAGCCCGGACAGGGTTTGGTGGACTAATGAAAAACTGTTTTTT. The chain joins TRBV5-8 to TRBJ1-4; 8 bases are a match to TRBD1. J lost 2 bases, V lost 4 bases, and 10 bases had no gene match. The CDR3 consists of 17 residues. Looked up from germline, CDR1 is SGHTS and CDR2 is YDEGEE.

About this clonotype: At one boundary the junction diverges from the germline segment, which might be a read error. V gene TRBV4-1 combines with J gene TRBJ2-1; no definite D call. Germline lookup yields CDR1 MGHRA and CDR2 YSYEKL. This CDR3 spans 16 amino acids. CDR3: CTSSPPPVSSYNEQFF. CDR3 DNA sequence: TGCACCAGCAGCCCTCCCCCGGTCAGCTCCTACAATGAGCAGTTCTTC.

The gene calls are TRBV6-1 and TRBJ2-7; 7 nucleotides agree with TRBD2. Germline V CDR1 and CDR2: MNHNS, SASEGT. CDR3 length equals 14 residues. J was trimmed by 3 bases and V by 4 bases; bases with no gene match: 6. The CDR3 here is CASSGASGIYEQYF. Here the CDR3 DNA reads TGTGCCAGCAGTGGGGCTAGCGGAATCTACGAGCAGTACTTC.

The V and J genes are TRBV7-9 and TRBJ2-7, with TRBD1 as a possible D gene (6 bases). This CDR3 is built from 15 residues. CDR1 SEHNR and CDR2 FQNEAQ come from the germline V gene (reference sequence). Trimming took off 5 bases at V and 2 bases at J, with 16 bases between the two ends. The CDR3 is CASSPPDSDPYEQYF. CDR3 coding DNA: TGTGCCAGCAGCCCCCCGGACAGCGACCCCTACGAGCAGTACTTC.

V usage is TRBV4-1 and J usage is TRBJ2-2, with D tentatively TRBD1 (6 bases). The germline CDR1 and CDR2 sequences are MGHRA and YSYEKL. The germline V and J ends were trimmed by 1 base and 6 bases, with 9 bases remaining between them. The length of the CDR3 is 14 residues. Written as DNA, the CDR3 is TGCGCCAGCAGCCAAGCCAGGGGCCCCGGGGAGCTGTTTTTT. Translating it yields CASSQARGPGELFF.

V and J are TRBV28 and TRBJ1-2; 7 nucleotides line up with TRBD1. The V segment lost 6 bases and the J segment 1 base; nucleotides outside the gene matches: 8. Germline assignment: CDR1 MDHEN and CDR2 SYDVKM. CDR3 length: 15 residues. The CDR3 here is CASSLPGGVNYGYTF. CDR3 DNA sequence: TGTGCCAGCAGCCTCCCAGGGGGGGTTAACTATGGCTACACCTTC.

This clonotype has a handful of counts. The V call is TRBV6-5, the J call TRBJ2-1; the match to TRBD2 covers 13 bases. Germline V gene sequence: CDR1 MNHEY, CDR2 SVGAGI. V was pared by 7 bases and J by 4 bases, with 16 bases of the junction left unmatched. This CDR3 region has 19 residues. The CDR3 region has the DNA TGTGCCAGCACCGTACTAGCGGGGGGGCCTGAGAGACCTTACAATGAGCAGTTCTTC. Amino acid sequence: CASTVLAGGPERPYNEQFF.

This clonotype was observed a handful of times. The rearrangement joins TRBV6-5 to TRBJ2-1; 8 nucleotides agree with TRBD2. J lost 1 base, V lost 6 bases, and 11 bases had no gene match. Germline CDR1 is MNHEY and CDR2 is SVGAGI. CDR3 length equals 17 residues. This CDR3 is CASSYGNGRGSYNEQFF. CDR3 in DNA: TGTGCCAGCAGCTACGGGAACGGGAGGGGGTCCTACAATGAGCAGTTCTTC.

This clonotype was counted many times. V and J are TRBV11-2 and TRBJ2-6; D call uncertain. CDR3 size: 15 residues. V gave up 0 bases and J gave up 0 bases, with 3 bases separating them. Germline CDR1 SGHAT, CDR2 FQNNGV. CDR3 coding DNA: TGTGCCAGCAGCTTAGAGTACTCTGGGGCCAACGTCCTGACTTTC. Its translation: CASSLEYSGANVLTF.

The table lists this clonotype with a few counts. The chain couples TRBV7-4 to TRBJ2-1; D not resolved. V lost 2 bases, J lost 2 bases, and 13 bases lay in between. The CDR3 spans 16 residues. Germline CDR1 is SGHVT and CDR2 is SQSDAQ. The CDR3 DNA sequence: TGTGCCAGCAGCTTATTACCCGGGTCCCCCTACAATGAGCAGTTCTTC. Its protein product is CASSLLPGSPYNEQFF.

This clonotype came up a few times. The V and J genes are TRBV4-1 and TRBJ2-3; 9 nucleotides align to TRBD2. The V segment lost 4 bases and the J segment 1 base; nucleotides outside the gene matches: 3. Per germline, CDR1 MGHRA and CDR2 YSYEKL. The CDR3 is made up of 15 amino acids. CDR3 amino acids: CASSPSGTGTDTQYF. The CDR3, as DNA: TGCGCCAGCAGCCCTAGCGGGACCGGCACAGATACGCAGTATTTT.

The chain has TRBV7-6 and TRBJ2-2; possible D gene TRBD2, 6 bases. With 2 bases removed from V and 0 bases from J, the gap between germline ends came to 13 bases. This CDR3 region has 17 residues. From germline, CDR1 is SGHVS and CDR2 FNYEAQ. Here the CDR3 DNA reads TGTGCCAGCAGCTTATGGGCTAGCGCAGCGAACACCGGGGAGCTGTTTTTT. Amino acids: CASSLWASAANTGELFF.

This clonotype was seen only a few times. V usage is TRBV7-2 and J usage is TRBJ2-3, with D perhaps assigned TRBD1 or TRBD2 (5 bases each). Germline V gene data show CDR1 as SGHTA and CDR2 as FQGNSA. V dropped 5 bases and J dropped 2 bases, with 14 bases sitting between them. This CDR3 has 15 amino acids. The DNA for the CDR3 is TGTGCCAGCAGCCCGAGGGACGATCTCACAGATACGCAGTATTTT. Translation gives CASSPRDDLTDTQYF.

This chain joins TRBV25-1 and TRBJ2-3; D not certain. The ends were cut back, 3 bases at V and 6 bases at J, with 7 bases in the middle. Germline lookup yields CDR1 MGHDK and CDR2 SYGVNS. This CDR3 is built from 12 residues. Here the CDR3 reads CASSDYVDTQYF. CDR3 sequence (DNA): TGTGCCAGCAGTGATTACGTTGATACGCAGTATTTT.

V gene TRBV28 combines with J gene TRBJ2-1, with D maybe TRBD2 (6 bases). The V gene lost 7 bases and the J gene lost 7 bases, with 17 bases spanning the gap. CDR1 is MDHEN, CDR2 SYDVKM, per germline. This CDR3 is built from 14 residues. The CDR3 region has the DNA TGTGCCAGCACTTTGCAGGGTGGGGGGAATGAGCAGTTCTTC. Its translation is CASTLQGGGNEQFF.

The genes are TRBV14 and TRBJ2-7; TRBD2 agrees at 7 bases. Trimming removed 1 base from V and 7 bases from J; junction bases left unmatched: 1. The CDR3 has 12 residues. Per germline, CDR1 SGHDN and CDR2 FVKESK. The chain's CDR3 is CASSQGEGEQYF. CDR3 coding DNA: TGTGCCAGCAGCCAAGGGGAGGGGGAGCAGTACTTC.

The sample holds many counts of this clonotype. V and J are TRBV7-9 and TRBJ1-2; D uncertain. V was shortened by 1 base and J by 4 bases, with 10 bases between the two germline ends. Germline CDR1 reads SEHNR; CDR2 reads FQNEAQ (reference sequence). This CDR3 contains 14 residues. The CDR3 DNA sequence: TGTGCCAGCAGCTTAGGAGGAGGGCTCTATGGCTACACCTTC. Protein sequence: CASSLGGGLYGYTF.

The table lists this clonotype with a few counts. The rearrangement links TRBV7-9 to TRBJ1-4; D gene ambiguous. The CDR3 consists of 16 residues. CDR1 is SEHNR and CDR2 is FQNEAQ in the germline V gene (reference sequence). Trimming stripped 6 bases from V and 3 bases from J, with 17 bases between. CDR3 DNA sequence: TGTGCCAGCAGACCGTCCGAGGGCTGGGCTAATGAAAAACTGTTTTTT. Its protein is CASRPSEGWANEKLFF.

The chain combines TRBV24-1 with TRBJ2-2; no clear D gene. This CDR3 is built from 15 residues. The V gene lost 1 base and the J gene lost 1 base, with 6 bases spanning the gap. CDR1 KGHDR and CDR2 SFDVKD come from the germline V gene. CDR3 in amino acids: CATSDLGQNTGELFF. In DNA, the CDR3 is TGTGCCACCAGTGATTTAGGGCAGAACACCGGGGAGCTGTTTTTT.

This clonotype appeared a few times. The gene calls are TRBV7-3 and TRBJ2-2; D is possibly TRBD1 (6 bases). Per germline, CDR1 SGHTA and CDR2 FQGTGA. CDR3 length equals 17 residues. Trimming pared 5 bases from V and 0 bases from J, leaving 16 bases between. In DNA, the CDR3 is TGTGCCAGCAGCCCCTACCCGGGACAAGCGAACACCGGGGAGCTGTTTTTT. Protein sequence: CASSPYPGQANTGELFF.

In this sample, this clonotype turned up a few times. V and J are TRBV11-3 and TRBJ2-5; D could derive from TRBD1 or TRBD2 (5 bases each). This CDR3 region has 13 residues. Deletions cut 5 bases from V and 2 bases from J, with 9 bases between. Germline V lookup: CDR1 SGHNT, CDR2 YENEEA. As DNA, the CDR3 is TGTGCCAGCAGCGTGGGACCTCAAGAGACCCAGTACTTC. This gives the protein CASSVGPQETQYF.

This chain links TRBV7-6 with TRBJ2-2; TRBD1 or TRBD2 may be the D gene (7 bases each). Per the germline V gene, CDR1 is SGHVS and CDR2 is FNYEAQ. The CDR3 loop spans 16 amino acids. Trimming stripped 2 bases from V and 2 bases from J, with 12 bases between. This CDR3 is CASSLRQGLNTGELFF. The CDR3 bases are TGTGCCAGCAGCTTAAGACAGGGACTAAACACCGGGGAGCTGTTTTTT.

V gene TRBV7-6 combines with J gene TRBJ1-4; the match to TRBD1 covers 7 bases. V gave up 5 bases and J gave up 16 bases; unmatched junction bases: 25. The CDR3 totals 17 residues. Germline CDR1 is SGHVS and CDR2 is FNYEAQ. CDR3 loop: CASSRSTGKGLDEKTFF. CDR3 DNA sequence: TGTGCCAGCAGCCGATCGACAGGGAAGGGTTTAGATGAAAAAACGTTTTTT.